The present entry profiles one T cell receptor (beta chain) with its context. Its target is unknown. MiXCR, run by TCRdb on the RACE reads, gives a single entry per CDR3 protein. The sample records some 200,000 distinct CDR3 sequences, about 20% being singletons. The CDR3 extends over 13 amino acids. CDR1 is SGHRS and CDR2 is YFSETQ in the germline V gene. V dropped 4 bases and J dropped 4 bases, with 11 bases sitting between them. This sample is part of a study of human T cells and chemical hapten exposure. Background on the study: Among samples, TCR yields varied mainly because of small differences in pooled library volume. Study-wide results and limits: Patch test score tracked positively with PT1 expanded TCR counts.

Time point denoted: patch test 1, 2 weeks after DPC sensitization. Treatment of the sample: therapeutic diphenylcyclopropenone sensitization with weekly scalp DPC. Only after blood had been drawn was each patch test applied. This sequence was found in a woman in her fifties or sixties with alopecia areata. Some clones in this sample may be carry-over from other donors' samples. The sample here was whole blood, taken in connection with sensitization to the hapten diphenylcyclopropenone (DPC). The rearrangement joins TRBV5-1 to TRBJ2-5; D is unclear. The CDR3 protein is CASSTVLGETQYF. CDR3 DNA: TGCGCCAGCAGCACGGTCCTAGGAGAGACCCAGTACTTC.